This is a list of T cell receptor beta chains from one sample in a study of response to subunit inactivated influenza vaccine. Using its own MiXCR run on the RT-PCR reads, TCRdb lists one record per CDR3 protein. There are 800,000 or so distinct CDR3 sequences in the sample; approximately 21% occur only once, and 10% lies in the top ten. Sequencing used PBMCs from blood, obtained 5 days after vaccination. Every receptor here comes from a man aged 45 to 65 who received an inactivated influenza vaccine. CDR3s include the opening cysteine and the closing phenylalanine or tryptophan. A D gene is named only where the DNA matches it firmly. Clone size appears in some rows only: once, few, many, or a class for an expanded clone.

J gene: TRBJ2-2; V gene: TRBV12-3/TRBV12-4; D gene: TRBD1; clone size: NA; CDR3 DNA: TGTGCCAGCAGAATCGGGACAGGGGAGTACACCGGGGAGCTGTTTTTT; CDR3 protein: CASRIGTGEYTGELFF
J gene: TRBJ1-2; V gene: TRBV20-1; D gene: NA; clone size: many; CDR3 DNA: TGCAGTGCTAGAGACACCCGTAGATTAGTCTATGGCTACACCTTC; CDR3 protein: CSARDTRRLVYGYTF
J gene: TRBJ1-1; V gene: TRBV20-1; D gene: NA; clone size: NA; CDR3 DNA: TGCAGTGCACAGAAGGGAGGGGAGAACACTGAAGCTTTCTTT; CDR3 protein: CSAQKGGENTEAFF
J gene: TRBJ2-7; V gene: TRBV20-1; D gene: NA; clone size: few; CDR3 DNA: TGCAGTGCTGCCCGGGACACCCACTACGAGCAGTACTTC; CDR3 protein: CSAARDTHYEQYF
J gene: TRBJ2-5; V gene: TRBV6-2/TRBV6-3; D gene: NA; clone size: NA; CDR3 DNA: TGTGCCAGCAGTCGACCGGCTCTAGAGGAGACCCAGTACTTC; CDR3 protein: CASSRPALEETQYF
J gene: TRBJ2-7; V gene: TRBV12-3/TRBV12-4; D gene: TRBD1; clone size: many; CDR3 DNA: TGTGCCAGCAGTCCCCCGGGACAGGGAAGCGAGCAGTACTTC; CDR3 protein: CASSPPGQGSEQYF
J gene: TRBJ2-1; V gene: TRBV7-8; D gene: TRBD2; clone size: NA; CDR3 DNA: TGTGCCAGCAGCTTCCGGGAGCGGGGGACTTCACGATTC; CDR3 protein: CASSFRERGTSRF
J gene: TRBJ1-5; V gene: TRBV6-1; D gene: TRBD1; clone size: NA; CDR3 DNA: TGTGCCAGCAGAACCACTACAGGGGTGGGCAATCAGCCCCAGCATTTT; CDR3 protein: CASRTTTGVGNQPQHF
J gene: TRBJ2-1; V gene: TRBV5-1; D gene: TRBD2; clone size: few; CDR3 DNA: TGCGCCAGCAGCTTGAGAGAAGGACTAGCGGGAGGCAATGAGCAGTTCTTC; CDR3 protein: CASSLREGLAGGNEQFF
J gene: TRBJ2-5; V gene: TRBV7-9; D gene: NA; clone size: NA; CDR3 DNA: TGTGCCAGCAGCTTAGGTTCACAGGCGGTGACCCAGTACTTC; CDR3 protein: CASSLGSQAVTQYF
J gene: TRBJ2-4; V gene: TRBV5-1; D gene: NA; clone size: few; CDR3 DNA: TGCGCCAGCCGATCCGAGACTGGGTCGGGCATTCAGTACTTC; CDR3 protein: CASRSETGSGIQYF
J gene: TRBJ2-3; V gene: TRBV20-1; D gene: NA; clone size: NA; CDR3 DNA: TGCAGTGCTAGTGGGCGGGTACACACAGATACGCAGTATTTT; CDR3 protein: CSASGRVHTDTQYF
J gene: TRBJ2-7; V gene: TRBV4-1; D gene: TRBD2; clone size: few; CDR3 DNA: TGCGCCAGCAGCCAAGGTCAAAGGGGACTAGCGGGAGGCGAGCAGTACTTC; CDR3 protein: CASSQGQRGLAGGEQYF
J gene: TRBJ1-1; V gene: TRBV5-8; D gene: NA; clone size: few; CDR3 DNA: TGTGCCAGCAGGCACAGGGTGCCAAGGACTGAAGCTTTCTTT; CDR3 protein: CASRHRVPRTEAFF
J gene: TRBJ2-7; V gene: TRBV20-1; D gene: NA; clone size: NA; CDR3 DNA: TGCAGTGCTAGAGGGATGGGGGAACCCTCCTACGAGCAGTACTTC; CDR3 protein: CSARGMGEPSYEQYF
J gene: TRBJ2-7; V gene: TRBV7-2; D gene: NA; clone size: NA; CDR3 DNA: TGTGCCAGCAGCTTAGATTGGGGGCCCCAGTACGAGCAGTACTTC; CDR3 protein: CASSLDWGPQYEQYF
J gene: TRBJ2-1; V gene: TRBV3-1; D gene: TRBD2; clone size: NA; CDR3 DNA: TGTGCCAGCAGCCAAGGTGGGACTAGGTCACCTCGGGAGCAGTTCTTC; CDR3 protein: CASSQGGTRSPREQFF
J gene: TRBJ2-7; V gene: TRBV6-5; D gene: NA; clone size: many; CDR3 DNA: TGTGCCAGCAGTTACTCGATGGTCAGGGGCGAATACTACGAGCAGTACTTC; CDR3 protein: CASSYSMVRGEYYEQYF
J gene: TRBJ2-5; V gene: TRBV6-1; D gene: TRBD1; clone size: NA; CDR3 DNA: TGTGCCAGCAGGAAACAGGGGAGAGAGACCCAGTACTTC; CDR3 protein: CASRKQGRETQYF
J gene: TRBJ1-4; V gene: TRBV4-3; D gene: NA; clone size: NA; CDR3 DNA: TGCGCCAGCAGCCAAAGCCAGATCGCGGAAAAACTGTTTTTT; CDR3 protein: CASSQSQIAEKLFF
J gene: TRBJ2-3; V gene: TRBV7-2; D gene: NA; clone size: few; CDR3 DNA: TGTGCCAGCAGCTTAGATTTTAATACGCAGTATTTT; CDR3 protein: CASSLDFNTQYF
J gene: TRBJ1-3; V gene: TRBV10-3; D gene: NA; clone size: few; CDR3 DNA: TGTGCCATCAGGGGACAAGACACAGGAAACACCATATATTTT; CDR3 protein: CAIRGQDTGNTIYF
J gene: TRBJ1-3; V gene: TRBV7-2; D gene: NA; clone size: few; CDR3 DNA: TGTGCCAGCAGCTCTGGGGGAAACACCATATATTTT; CDR3 protein: CASSSGGNTIYF
J gene: TRBJ2-7; V gene: TRBV4-3; D gene: TRBD1; clone size: few; CDR3 DNA: TGCGCCAGCAGCCAAGCTAGGACAGGGGCCTACGAGCAGTACTTC; CDR3 protein: CASSQARTGAYEQYF
J gene: TRBJ1-6; V gene: TRBV12-3/TRBV12-4; D gene: NA; clone size: NA; CDR3 DNA: TGTGCCAGCAGTTTAGCTATAGCGAATTCACCCCTCCACTTT; CDR3 protein: CASSLAIANSPLHF